A selection of T cell receptor beta chains follows, all from one sample in a study of beta chain features in type 1 diabetes. TCRdb keeps only in-frame clones here, not all; method: immunoSEQ multiplex PCR. The sample has 300,000 to 350,000 clones, about 18% seen once; the top ten hold about 0.044%. The sample was naive CD4+ T cells from blood. These receptor sequences come from a woman aged 18-29 years in good health. Each CDR3 is given with its conserved first and last residue. Each record gives: J gene, clone size, D gene, V gene, CDR3 length, CDR3 DNA, CDR3 protein. A D gene is named only where the DNA matches it firmly. Clone size is not always given. Where it is, it says once, few, many or a class for expanded clones.

TRBJ1-2,.,.,TRBV5-1,14,TGCGCCAGCAGCTTCTCTGGGGCTGACTATGGCTACACCTTC,CASSFSGADYGYTF
TRBJ2-6,.,TRBD1,TRBV11-2,17,TGTGCCAGCAGCTGGACAGGGGGATCCTCTGGGGCCAACGTCCTGACTTTC,CASSWTGGSSGANVLTF
TRBJ1-1,few,.,TRBV18,13,TGTGCCAGCTCACACGGGGAGAACACTGAAGCTTTCTTT,CASSHGENTEAFF
TRBJ1-1,few,TRBD1,TRBV30,13,TGTGCCAGATCCCGGGACAGGGGCACTGAAGCTTTCTTT,CARSRDRGTEAFF
TRBJ2-7,once,TRBD1,TRBV5-6,14,TGTGCCAGCAGCTGGACAGGGAGTTCCTACGAGCAGTACTTC,CASSWTGSSYEQYF
TRBJ1-6,few,TRBD1,TRBV4-2,15,TGTGCCAGCAGCCACGTTACAGGGGAAAATTCACCCCTCCACTTT,CASSHVTGENSPLHF
TRBJ2-7,.,TRBD1,TRBV2,14,TGTGCCAGTTCAACGGGGACAGGTTACTACGAGCAGTACTTC,CASSTGTGYYEQYF
TRBJ2-5,.,.,TRBV7-9,14,TGTGCCAGCAGCACCGCGGGGGCAGTAGAGACCCAGTACTTC,CASSTAGAVETQYF
TRBJ2-5,few,.,TRBV9,16,TGTGCCAGCAGCGTAGCTACCCGAGGGATACAAGAGACCCAGTACTTC,CASSVATRGIQETQYF
TRBJ1-5,.,TRBD1,TRBV2,13,TGTGCCAGCAGTGAGGAGGGGGCAGGGCCCCAGCATTTT,CASSEEGAGPQHF
TRBJ2-7,.,TRBD2,TRBV11-2,14,TGTGCCAGCAGCGCGATGAGGACTAGCGGCCGCTATGAGTTC,CASSAMRTSGRYEF
TRBJ2-7,.,.,TRBV18,14,TGTGCCAGCTCACCGGTCCGTAGCTCCTACGAGCAGTACTTC,CASSPVRSSYEQYF
TRBJ1-1,few,.,TRBV5-4,15,TGTGCCAGCAGCTTACTTAGGGGGTTGAACACTGAAGCTTTCTTT,CASSLLRGLNTEAFF
TRBJ2-1,few,.,TRBV30,13,TGTGCCTGGAGTGGACTAGTTGGCAATGAGCAGTTCTTC,CAWSGLVGNEQFF
TRBJ1-4,.,TRBD1,TRBV25-1,15,TGTGCCAGCAGTCTTGCAGGGGGCCTGGGTGAAAAACTGTTTTTT,CASSLAGGLGEKLFF
TRBJ1-1,.,.,TRBV2,15,TGTGCCAGCAGAGGAAGGTCCAGGGAGGGTACTGAAGCTTTCTTT,CASRGRSREGTEAFF
TRBJ1-5,few,.,TRBV19,13,TGTGCCAGTATCCCTGGGCCCCGTCAGCCCCAGCATTTT,CASIPGPRQPQHF
TRBJ1-2,.,.,TRBV21-1,13,TGTGCCAGCAGCAAGGAGGGGCGGCAAGGCTACACCTTC,CASSKEGRQGYTF
TRBJ2-3,few,.,TRBV9,14,TGTGCCAGCAGCGTGGGAGTAGGCACAGATACGCAGTATTTT,CASSVGVGTDTQYF
TRBJ2-3,.,.,TRBV7-2,14,TGTGCCAGCAGCTCGTCGCACTTCACAGATACGCAGTATTTT,CASSSSHFTDTQYF
TRBJ2-1,few,TRBD1,TRBV4-2,16,TGTGCCAGCAGCCAAGTCGACAGGGCGGTCTACAATGAGCAGTTCTTC,CASSQVDRAVYNEQFF
TRBJ2-7,.,.,TRBV7-2,13,TGTGCCAGCGCGGCAGGGGGACTCTACGATCAGTACTTC,CASAAGGLYDQYF
TRBJ1-2,few,TRBD1,TRBV28,13,TGTGCCAGCAGGATAATGACAGGGGCCGGCTACACCTTC,CASRIMTGAGYTF
TRBJ1-2,.,.,TRBV6-5,13,TGTGCCAGCAGTTACTCGGGGGGATATGGCTACACCTTC,CASSYSGGYGYTF
TRBJ1-3,.,.,TRBV2,12,TGTGCCAGCGGGCCTACTGGAAACACCATATATTTT,CASGPTGNTIYF
TRBJ1-2,.,TRBD1,TRBV9,18,TGTGCCAGCAGCGTAGAACCCCCCGGACAGGAAAACTTTTATGGCTACACCTTC,CASSVEPPGQENFYGYTF
TRBJ2-3,few,.,TRBV5-1,13,TGCGCCAGCAAAGTGACAGTAGGGGATACGCAGTATTTT,CASKVTVGDTQYF
TRBJ2-7,few,.,TRBV29-1,12,TGCAGCGCTAGGCCTTCGGACTACGAGCAGTACTTC,CSARPSDYEQYF
TRBJ2-7,.,.,TRBV6-5,13,TGTGCCAGCAGTTACACGGCGGAGGCCGAGCAGTACTTC,CASSYTAEAEQYF
TRBJ1-5,.,.,TRBV30,12,TGTGCCTGGAGTCAGGGAAATCAGCCCCAGCATTTT,CAWSQGNQPQHF